Each of the 30 T cell receptor beta chains below was sequenced from the same sample in a study of memory CD4+ T cells and cytomegalovirus serostatus. Using immunoSEQ multiplex PCR, the repertoire was profiled, and TCRdb retains in-frame clones only, with some absent. This repertoire shows about 82,000 clones, 75% to 90% found once; its top ten account for about 0.72%. Single viable CD3+CD4+CD8-CD45RO+ cells were sorted as the memory CD4+ T cells. Sequenced material: memory CD4+ T cells from blood. These receptors all stem from an adult in good health and CMV-seronegative.

The CDR3 DNA reads as TGTGCCAGTAGCGGGCAGGGGGGCGTTGAAAAACTGTTTTTT. Its translation is CASSGQGGVEKLFF. This chain connects TRBV19 to TRBJ1-4, with 7 bases fitting TRBD1. V shed 6 bases and J 7 bases; nucleotides not matched to a gene: 8. The V gene's germline CDR1 is LNHDA and CDR2 SQIVND (reference sequence). This CDR3 region has 14 residues.

The gene calls are TRBV6-1 and TRBJ2-2, with 9 positions matching TRBD1. Trimming at V came to 5 bases and at J to 3 bases, leaving 4 bases not matched to a gene. Per the germline V gene, CDR1 is MNHNS and CDR2 is SASEGT. This CDR3 region has 15 residues. The CDR3 protein is CASSKTGGDTGELFF. CDR3 coding DNA: TGTGCCAGCAGTAAGACAGGGGGAGACACCGGGGAGCTGTTTTTT.

This clone occurred a few times. The chain has TRBV7-3 and TRBJ2-3, with 9 bases identical to TRBD1. CDR1 SGHTA and CDR2 FQGTGA come from the germline V gene. This CDR3 has 14 amino acids. V lost 5 bases, J lost 5 bases, and 5 bases stayed unmatched. The CDR3, as DNA: TGTGCCAGCAGCCTACAGGGGGCGCAAGATACGCAGTATTTT. This encodes CASSLQGAQDTQYF.

This clone appeared once. V is TRBV9 and J is TRBJ1-2; D is perhaps TRBD1 (6 bases). The CDR3 has 17 amino acids. Germline values: CDR1 SGDLS, CDR2 YYNGEE. Trimming removed 4 bases from V and 0 bases from J, with 19 bases in between. The CDR3 DNA reads as TGTGCCAGCAGCCTTTCAAGGGGGACCTACCCTAACTATGGCTACACCTTC. Protein: CASSLSRGTYPNYGYTF.

This sequence joins TRBV5-6 and TRBJ2-2, with 8 nucleotides matching TRBD2. Germline assignment: CDR1 SGHDT and CDR2 YYEEEE. This CDR3 comprises 16 residues. V was clipped by 2 bases and J by 3 bases; unmatched bases: 6. This CDR3 reads CASSLNGGAYTGELFF. The CDR3 coding sequence is TGTGCCAGCAGCTTAAACGGGGGGGCCTACACCGGGGAGCTGTTTTTT.

This clone was observed a handful of times. The CDR3 bases are TGTGCCAGCAGCCAGCGACAAGATCAGCCCCAGCATTTT. Translated, it gives CASSQRQDQPQHF. The chain couples TRBV7-2 to TRBJ1-5; no clear D gene. V dropped 5 bases and J dropped 5 bases, with 10 bases sitting between them. The CDR3 contains 13 residues. In germline, CDR1 is SGHTA, CDR2 FQGNSA.

The chain carries TRBV29-1 and TRBJ2-5; D is perhaps TRBD2 (7 bases). Per the germline V gene, CDR1 is SQVTM and CDR2 is ANQGSEA. The ends were cut back, 4 bases at V and 1 base at J, with 16 bases in the middle. This CDR3 spans 15 amino acids. CDR3 amino acids: CSVGGGSLIQETQYF. The CDR3 DNA reads as TGCAGCGTTGGCGGGGGCAGCTTAATCCAAGAGACCCAGTACTTC.

This clone has just one count. The chain links TRBV18 to TRBJ2-7; 10 bases agree with TRBD1. The germline V gene has CDR1 KGHSH and CDR2 LQKENI. The CDR3 totals 16 residues. Trimming took 0 bases from V and 2 from J; bases not matched to a gene: 4. This CDR3 is CASSPPRGTGAYEQYF. CDR3 nucleotide sequence: TGTGCCAGCTCACCACCTCGGGGGACAGGGGCCTACGAGCAGTACTTC.

The chain carries TRBV19 and TRBJ2-7; no reliable D call. Germline V gives CDR1 LNHDA, CDR2 SQIVND (reference sequence). V was cut by 2 bases and J by 2 bases, with 13 bases left in between. The length of the CDR3 is 15 residues. This CDR3 is CASSITGSITYEQYF. The CDR3 nucleotides read TGTGCCAGTAGTATAACCGGGTCAATAACCTACGAGCAGTACTTC. The full variable domain, rest sourced from reference TRBV19 and TRBJ2-7, is DGGITQSPKYLFRKEGQNVTLSCEQNLNHDAMYWYRQDPGQGLRLIYYSQIVNDFQKGDIAEGYSVSREKKESFPLTVTSAQKNPTAFYLCASSITGSITYEQYFGPGTRLTVT.

This chain uses TRBV4-3 with TRBJ1-2; tentative D call: TRBD1 (5 bases). The CDR3 spans 15 residues. Germline V gene data show CDR1 as LGHNA and CDR2 as YSLEER. The germline V and J ends were trimmed by 0 bases and 2 bases, with 10 bases remaining between them. This CDR3 reads CASSQDRQGNYGYTF. CDR3 coding DNA: TGCGCCAGCAGCCAAGATCGGCAGGGAAACTATGGCTACACCTTC.

This rearrangement joins TRBV6-4 to TRBJ2-3; weak D call: TRBD1 (6 bases). CDR1 and CDR2 (germline): MRHNA, SNTAGT. Trimming left V 4 bases short and J 0 bases short, with 14 bases between. There are 16 residues in the CDR3. The CDR3 DNA follows: TGTGCCAGCAGTGCCGCGCCGGGACAAAGCACAGATACGCAGTATTTT. It specifies CASSAAPGQSTDTQYF.

The genes are TRBV5-6 and TRBJ1-1; TRBD1 agrees at 8 bases. This CDR3 has 14 residues. V shed 0 bases, J shed 9 bases, and the junction held 7 bases outside the gene matches. Germline V gene sequence: CDR1 SGHDT, CDR2 YYEEEE. The CDR3 spells CASSLADREVKAFF. The CDR3 bases are TGTGCCAGCAGCTTGGCGGACAGGGAGGTTAAAGCTTTCTTT.

The rearrangement joins TRBV19 to TRBJ1-1; D ambiguous. V was clipped by 5 bases and J by 1 base, with 8 bases between them. From germline, CDR1 is LNHDA and CDR2 SQIVND (reference sequence). The CDR3 length is 13 residues. Written as DNA, the CDR3 is TGTGCCAGTAGTGCCGAAACGAACACTGAAGCTTTCTTT. Translating it yields CASSAETNTEAFF.

CDR3 DNA sequence: TGTGCCTGGAGTGTTCTAGGCCACATTTCCACAGATACGCAGTATTTT. As protein: CAWSVLGHISTDTQYF. V gene TRBV30 combines with J gene TRBJ2-3, with D unclear. Germline lookup yields CDR1 GTSNPN and CDR2 SVGIG (reference sequence). The CDR3 loop spans 16 amino acids. V was pared by 0 bases and J by 2 bases, with 15 bases between.

J is TRBJ2-2 and V is TRBV20-1; D is undetermined. The CDR3 has 11 residues. Looked up from germline, CDR1 is DFQATT and CDR2 is SNEGSKA (reference sequence). V gave up 5 bases and J gave up 2 bases, with 3 bases separating them. This CDR3 reads CSAGNTGELFF. As DNA, the CDR3 is TGCAGTGCTGGTAACACCGGGGAGCTGTTTTTT.

V gene TRBV7-2 combines with J gene TRBJ1-2; 8 nucleotides line up with TRBD1. In germline, CDR1 is SGHTA, CDR2 FQGNSA. V was pared by 4 bases and J by 4 bases, with 5 bases of the junction left unmatched. CDR3 length: 14 amino acids. The CDR3 sequence is CASSSTGDGYGYTF. The CDR3 DNA reads TGTGCCAGCAGCTCGACAGGGGACGGCTATGGCTACACCTTC.

The chain combines TRBV7-2 with TRBJ1-2; D not resolved. The CDR3 contains 15 residues. V lost 1 base and J lost 2, with 11 bases in between. CDR1 is SGHTA, CDR2 FQGNSA, per germline. DNA of the CDR3: TGTGCCAGCAGCTTAGAGGCAGGCCAGAACTATGGCTACACCTTC. Translated: CASSLEAGQNYGYTF.

This chain joins TRBV7-8 and TRBJ1-6; no clear D gene. From germline, CDR1 is SGHVS and CDR2 FQNEAQ. The CDR3 has 12 residues. V was cut by 5 bases and J by 7 bases, with 6 bases left in between. Here the CDR3 reads CASSRSNSPLHF. CDR3 nucleotides: TGTGCCAGCAGCCGGTCGAATTCACCCCTCCACTTT. The whole variable domain, filled in from reference TRBV7-8 and TRBJ1-6, reads GAGVSQSPRYKVAKRGQDVALRCDPISGHVSLFWYQQALGQGPEFLTYFQNEAQLDKSGLPSDRFFAERPEGSVSTLKIQRTQQEDSAVYLCASSRSNSPLHFGNGTRLTVT.

In this sample, this clone turned up a few times. The chain uses TRBV2 and TRBJ1-6, with D hard to call. This CDR3 contains 15 residues. V lost 0 bases to trimming and J lost 6 bases, with 9 bases between them. Germline loops: CDR1 SNHLY, CDR2 FYNNEI. The CDR3 sequence is CASSEAGSPNSPLHF. CDR3 in DNA: TGTGCCAGCAGTGAAGCGGGCAGCCCTAATTCACCCCTCCACTTT.

The V call is TRBV5-1, the J call TRBJ1-3; tentatively, D is TRBD1 (6 bases). V lost 2 bases to trimming and J lost 0 bases, with 12 bases between them. The CDR3 extends over 16 amino acids. Germline lookup yields CDR1 SGHRS and CDR2 YFSETQ. In DNA, the CDR3 is TGCGCCAGCAGCTTACAGGGAGTTTTCTCTGGAAACACCATATATTTT. It is translated as CASSLQGVFSGNTIYF.

V is TRBV7-9 and J is TRBJ1-3; D gene uncertain. CDR1 SEHNR and CDR2 FQNEAQ come from the germline V gene (reference sequence). This CDR3 spans 12 amino acids. Trimming left V 3 bases short and J 4 bases short, with 4 bases between. The CDR3 DNA reads as TGTGCCAGCAGCTTTATGGGAAACACCATATATTTT. Translation gives CASSFMGNTIYF.

The table lists this clone with a few counts. The V call is TRBV7-2, the J call TRBJ2-3, with D possibly being TRBD2 (5 bases). Trimming removed 5 bases at V and 3 bases at J, with 12 bases between. This CDR3 comprises 14 residues. Germline assignment: CDR1 SGHTA and CDR2 FQGNSA. The DNA of the CDR3 is TGTGCCAGCAGCCCCCTACCGGGGACAGATACGCAGTATTTT. Translated: CASSPLPGTDTQYF.

A few counts support this clone. The chain has TRBV9 and TRBJ2-1, with D unresolved. V lost 4 bases to trimming and J lost 7 bases, with 18 bases between them. CDR1 is SGDLS and CDR2 is YYNGEE in the germline V gene. This CDR3 spans 15 amino acids. The CDR3: CASSPDGRAWNEQFF. The CDR3 region has the DNA TGTGCCAGCAGCCCCGACGGTCGGGCGTGGAATGAGCAGTTCTTC.

This rearrangement joins TRBV7-2 to TRBJ1-2, with D unclear. V gave up 3 bases and J gave up 8 bases, with 10 bases separating them. Looked up from germline, CDR1 is SGHTA and CDR2 is FQGNSA. This CDR3 spans 12 amino acids. CDR3 in amino acids: CASSLEGWGYTF. Here the CDR3 DNA reads TGTGCCAGCAGCTTGGAGGGATGGGGCTACACCTTC.

This sequence joins TRBV2 and TRBJ1-2, with 10 bases lining up with TRBD1. Germline CDR1 is SNHLY and CDR2 is FYNNEI. The length of the CDR3 is 15 residues. The trim removed 1 base at V and 6 bases at J, leaving 5 bases unmatched. CDR3 coding DNA: TGTGCCAGCAGTGAAGAGGGACAGGGGACCAATGGCTACACCTTC. Amino acids: CASSEEGQGTNGYTF.

J is TRBJ2-3 and V is TRBV7-3; D is perhaps TRBD2 (5 bases). This CDR3 comprises 14 residues. The V end lost 5 bases, the J end lost 2 bases, and 11 bases lay between the germline ends. Germline CDR1 is SGHTA and CDR2 is FQGTGA. The DNA of the CDR3 is TGTGCCAGCAGCGTTACGGGGATCACAGATACGCAGTATTTT. It codes for CASSVTGITDTQYF.

In its sample, this clone was seen once. The chain employs TRBV19 and TRBJ2-3; D call uncertain. Germline V gene data show CDR1 as LNHDA and CDR2 as SQIVND (reference sequence). The V end was cut by 5 bases, the J end by 3 bases, with 6 bases between. The CDR3 has 12 residues. The CDR3 nucleotides read TGTGCCAGTAGTGCTAGAACAGATACGCAGTATTTT. Amino acid sequence: CASSARTDTQYF.

This chain links TRBV6-5 with TRBJ1-2; D gene unclear. Germline V gives CDR1 MNHEY, CDR2 SVGAGI. V dropped 0 bases and J dropped 2 bases, with 4 bases sitting between them. The CDR3 length is 13 residues. The CDR3 spells CASSYSQNYGYTF. The CDR3 region has the DNA TGTGCCAGCAGTTACTCACAAAACTATGGCTACACCTTC.

The chain links TRBV9 to TRBJ1-4; possible D gene TRBD1, 6 bases. The germline V gene encodes CDR1 SGDLS and CDR2 YYNGEE. Trimming took 4 bases from V and 0 from J, leaving 10 bases between them. The CDR3 extends over 15 amino acids. Here the CDR3 DNA reads TGTGCCAGCAGCTCATCAGGGGCAACTAATGAAAAACTGTTTTTT. Translating it yields CASSSSGATNEKLFF.

This clone is a singleton in its sample. J is TRBJ1-6 and V is TRBV28; TRBD1 aligns across 10 bases. Per germline, CDR1 MDHEN and CDR2 SYDVKM. The CDR3 totals 13 residues. The trim removed 8 bases at V and 11 bases at J, leaving 6 bases unmatched. The CDR3 region is CASGGTGEAPLHF. As DNA, the CDR3 is TGTGCCAGCGGGGGGACAGGGGAGGCACCCCTCCACTTT.